The clone carrying this TCR beta chain appeared a single time. The antigen is not known. The junction departs from the called germline gene at one end, perhaps through a read error. This sample was included in a study of glioma-infiltrating T cells. Regarding the study as a whole: Tissue-blood divergence was below expectation in non-neoplastic patients, above in gliomas. CDR3 overlap between tissue and blood was very small.

The iRepertoire nested amplicon-rescue multiplex PCR amplified TCR alpha and beta CDR3s from RNA. For one-step reverse transcription and amplification, about 85-400 ng of tissue mRNA or PBMC total RNA was used. One entry per CDR3 protein, called by TCRdb with MiXCR from the multiplex PCR reads. The data show some 120,000 distinct CDR3 sequences, about 23% seen once. Germline V lookup: CDR1 SNHLY, CDR2 FYNNEI. This CDR3 comprises 14 residues. Sequenced input: glioma tissue, nonneoplastic brain tissue, or PBMCs (not recorded which). The sequence was collected from a human donor with low-grade glioma or glioblastoma, undergoing nonglioma brain surgery, or in good health (not recorded which). This chain links TRBV2 with TRBJ2-6; possible D gene TRBD2, 7 bases. The CDR3 loop reads CARSGGAGANVLTF. DNA for the CDR3: TGCGCCAGATCGGGGGGCGCCGGGGCCAACGTCCTGACTTTC. The entire variable domain, with the rest obtained from reference TRBV2 and TRBJ2-6, is as follows: EPEVTQTPSHQVTQMGQEVILRCVPISNHLYFYWYRQILGQKVEFLVSFYNNEISEKSEIFDDQFSVERPDGSNFTLKIRSTKLEDSAMYFCARSGGAGANVLTFGAGSRLTVL.